This passage covers 5 T cell receptor beta chains from one sample sequenced in a study of cytomegalovirus exposure and HLA in healthy donors. Libraries were prepared by immunoSEQ multiplex PCR; TCRdb keeps only in-frame clonotypes and omits some of them. This table has about 82,000 clones, 85% to 95% appearing once. Sequenced sample: PBMCs. These receptors were collected from a woman under 30 in good health and CMV-seronegative.

V usage is TRBV29-1 and J usage is TRBJ2-5; weak D call: TRBD2 (7 bases). CDR3 size: 13 residues. Germline CDR1 SQVTM, CDR2 ANQGSEA. With 3 bases removed from V and 7 bases from J, the gap between germline ends came to 15 bases. The CDR3 loop reads CSVDPTSRGTQYF. The DNA of the CDR3 is TGCAGCGTTGACCCGACTAGCAGGGGGACCCAGTACTTC. Full variable domain (remainder filled in from reference TRBV29-1 and TRBJ2-5): SAVISQKPSRDICQRGTSLTIQCQVDSQVTMMFWYRQQPGQSLTLIATANQGSEATYESGFVIDKFPISRPNLTFSTLTVSNMSPEDSSIYLCSVDPTSRGTQYFGPGTRLLVL.

This chain links TRBV18 with TRBJ2-7; D possibly corresponds to TRBD2 (5 bases). V shed 3 bases and J shed 4 bases, with 7 bases lying between them. Germline V gene lookup returns CDR1 KGHSH and CDR2 LQKENI. The CDR3 contains 12 residues. CDR3 sequence: CASSPDLYEQYF. In DNA, the CDR3 is TGTGCCAGCTCACCGGACTTGTACGAGCAGTACTTC.

The chain has TRBV6-1 and TRBJ2-7; 9 bases align to TRBD2. The CDR3 runs to 15 residues. Per germline, CDR1 MNHNS and CDR2 SASEGT. V gave up 7 bases and J gave up 0 bases; unmatched junction bases: 7. The CDR3 loop reads CASNKELAGSYEQYF. Here the CDR3 DNA reads TGTGCCAGCAATAAGGAACTAGCGGGCTCCTACGAGCAGTACTTC.

The rearrangement links TRBV7-6 to TRBJ1-2, with D possibly being TRBD1 (5 bases). V was cut by 1 base and J by 2 bases, with 11 bases left in between. The germline V gene has CDR1 SGHVS and CDR2 FNYEAQ. The CDR3 is made up of 15 amino acids. CDR3 region: CASSLEGVKNYGYTF. For the CDR3, the DNA is TGTGCCAGCAGCTTAGAAGGGGTTAAGAACTATGGCTACACCTTC.

This sequence joins TRBV4-1 and TRBJ1-2; no clear D. V lost 4 bases and J 4 bases, leaving 13 bases between the germline ends. This CDR3 contains 14 residues. The germline V gene encodes CDR1 MGHRA and CDR2 YSYEKL. The CDR3 loop reads CASSRPEGFYGYTF. DNA for the CDR3: TGCGCCAGCAGCCGGCCGGAGGGATTCTATGGCTACACCTTC.